The entry below describes one TCR beta chain. Germline V gene lookup returns CDR1 MNHEY and CDR2 SVGAGI. The V segment lost 8 bases and the J segment 7 bases; nucleotides outside the gene matches: 8. The length of the CDR3 is 13 residues. Patients with autoimmune history or systemic immunosuppression were excluded. This sample was taken from a study of OX40 agonist ivuxolimab in advanced cancers. Some clones are missing from TCRdb's copy, which holds only in-frame ones; the method was immunoSEQ multiplex PCR. The table records 55,000 to 70,000 clones, 84% of them present only once. The sequence came from an adult with an advanced solid tumor such as melanoma, head and neck, liver or kidney cancer. Source: CD4+ or CD8+ T cells sorted from blood, taken in a trial of the OX40 agonist ivuxolimab. The genes are TRBV6-5 and TRBJ1-2; 9 bases map to TRBD1. The CDR3 sequence: CASRRDRAGGYTF. For the CDR3, the DNA is TGTGCCAGCCGGAGGGACAGGGCTGGTGGCTACACCTTC.